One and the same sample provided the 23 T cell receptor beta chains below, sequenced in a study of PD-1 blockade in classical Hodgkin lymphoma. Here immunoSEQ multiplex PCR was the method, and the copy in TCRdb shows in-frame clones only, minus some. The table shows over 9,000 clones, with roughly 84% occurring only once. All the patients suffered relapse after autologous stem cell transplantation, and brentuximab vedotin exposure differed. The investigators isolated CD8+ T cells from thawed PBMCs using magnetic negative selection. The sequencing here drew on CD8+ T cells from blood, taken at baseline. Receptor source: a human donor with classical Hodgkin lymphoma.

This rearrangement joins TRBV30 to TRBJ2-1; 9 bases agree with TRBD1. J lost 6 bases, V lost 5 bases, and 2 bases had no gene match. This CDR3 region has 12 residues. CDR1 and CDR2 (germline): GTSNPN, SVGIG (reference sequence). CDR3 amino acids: CAWGQGFNEQFF. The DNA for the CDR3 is TGTGCCTGGGGACAGGGGTTCAATGAGCAGTTCTTC.

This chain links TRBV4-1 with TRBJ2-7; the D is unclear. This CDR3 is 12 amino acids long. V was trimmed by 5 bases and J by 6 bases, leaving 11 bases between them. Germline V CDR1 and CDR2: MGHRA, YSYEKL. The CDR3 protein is CASSTPRSEQYF. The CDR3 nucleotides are TGCGCCAGCAGCACCCCCCGGAGCGAGCAGTACTTC.

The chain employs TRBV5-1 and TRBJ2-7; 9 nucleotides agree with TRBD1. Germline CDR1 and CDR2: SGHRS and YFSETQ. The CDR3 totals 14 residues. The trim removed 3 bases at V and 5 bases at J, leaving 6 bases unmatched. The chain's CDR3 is CASSYRDRAHEQYF. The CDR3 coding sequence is TGCGCCAGCAGCTACCGGGACAGGGCCCACGAGCAGTACTTC. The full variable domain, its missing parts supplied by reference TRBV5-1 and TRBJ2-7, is KAGVTQTPRYLIKTRGQQVTLSCSPISGHRSVSWYQQTPGQGLQFLFEYFSETQRNKGNFPGRFSGRQFSNSRSEMNVSTLELGDSALYLCASSYRDRAHEQYFGPGTRLTVT.

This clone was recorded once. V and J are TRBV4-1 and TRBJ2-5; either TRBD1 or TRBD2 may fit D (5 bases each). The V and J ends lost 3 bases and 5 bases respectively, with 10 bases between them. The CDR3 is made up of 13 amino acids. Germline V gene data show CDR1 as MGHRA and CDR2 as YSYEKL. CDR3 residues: CASSQGRLETQYF. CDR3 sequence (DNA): TGCGCCAGCAGCCAGGGACGATTGGAGACCCAGTACTTC.

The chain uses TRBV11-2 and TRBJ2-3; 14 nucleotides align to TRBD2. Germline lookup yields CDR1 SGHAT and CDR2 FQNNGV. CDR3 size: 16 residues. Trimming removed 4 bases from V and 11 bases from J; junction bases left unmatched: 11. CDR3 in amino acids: CASSSRLAGGGVGQYF. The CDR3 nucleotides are TGTGCCAGCAGCTCCCGACTAGCGGGAGGGGGGGTGGGGCAGTATTTT.

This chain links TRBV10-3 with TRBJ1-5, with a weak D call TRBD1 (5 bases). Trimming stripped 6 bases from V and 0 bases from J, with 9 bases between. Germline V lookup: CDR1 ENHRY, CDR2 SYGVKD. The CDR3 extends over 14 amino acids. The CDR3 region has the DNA TGTGCCATCAGCGGGGCTCATAGCAATCAGCCCCAGCATTTT. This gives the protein CAISGAHSNQPQHF.

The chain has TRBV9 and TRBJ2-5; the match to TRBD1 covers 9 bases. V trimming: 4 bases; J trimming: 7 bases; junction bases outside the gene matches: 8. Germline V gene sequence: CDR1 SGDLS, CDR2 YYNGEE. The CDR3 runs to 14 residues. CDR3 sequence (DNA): TGTGCCAGCAGCCCCCTAACACAGGGGGCGACCCAGTACTTC. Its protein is CASSPLTQGATQYF.

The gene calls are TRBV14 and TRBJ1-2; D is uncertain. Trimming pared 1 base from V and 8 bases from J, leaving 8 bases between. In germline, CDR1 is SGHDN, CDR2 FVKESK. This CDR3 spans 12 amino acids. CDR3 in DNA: TGTGCCAGCAGCCAAGGATCTCGAGGCTACACCTTC. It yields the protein CASSQGSRGYTF.

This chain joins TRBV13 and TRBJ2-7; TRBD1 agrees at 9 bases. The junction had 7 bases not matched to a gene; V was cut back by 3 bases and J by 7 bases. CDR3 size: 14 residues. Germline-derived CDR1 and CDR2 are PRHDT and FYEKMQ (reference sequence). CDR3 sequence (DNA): TGTGCCAGCAGCTTTCGGGACAGGGAAATAGAGCAGTACTTC. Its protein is CASSFRDREIEQYF.

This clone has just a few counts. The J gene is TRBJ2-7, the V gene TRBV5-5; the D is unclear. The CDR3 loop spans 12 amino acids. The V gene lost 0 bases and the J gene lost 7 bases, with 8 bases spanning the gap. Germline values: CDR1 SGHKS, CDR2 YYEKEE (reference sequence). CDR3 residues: CASSLDSAEQYF. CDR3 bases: TGTGCCAGCAGCTTGGATTCTGCAGAGCAGTACTTC.

The CDR3 bases are TGTGCCAGCAGTTTCACAGGGGGAGAAGCTTTCTTT. Amino acids: CASSFTGGEAFF. V and J are TRBV28 and TRBJ1-1, with 8 bases identical to TRBD1. There are 12 residues in the CDR3. Germline V CDR1 and CDR2: MDHEN, SYDVKM. J was trimmed by 8 bases and V by 3 bases; bases with no gene match: 2.

The CDR3 sequence: CATAGGPGANVLTF. The DNA for the CDR3 is TGTGCCACGGCTGGGGGGCCTGGGGCCAACGTCCTGACTTTC. The V call is TRBV6-5, the J call TRBJ2-6; D might be TRBD1 or TRBD2, each matching 6 bases. V lost 10 bases, J lost 2 bases, and 12 bases lay in between. Germline values: CDR1 MNHEY, CDR2 SVGAGI. The CDR3 consists of 14 residues.

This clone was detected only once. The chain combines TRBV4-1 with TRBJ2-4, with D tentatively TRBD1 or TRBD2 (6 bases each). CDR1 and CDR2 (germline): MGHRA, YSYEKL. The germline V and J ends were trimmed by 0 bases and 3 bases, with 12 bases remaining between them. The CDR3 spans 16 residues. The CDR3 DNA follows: TGCGCCAGCAGCCAAGAAGGGGGGAATGGCAAAAACATTCAGTACTTC. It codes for CASSQEGGNGKNIQYF.

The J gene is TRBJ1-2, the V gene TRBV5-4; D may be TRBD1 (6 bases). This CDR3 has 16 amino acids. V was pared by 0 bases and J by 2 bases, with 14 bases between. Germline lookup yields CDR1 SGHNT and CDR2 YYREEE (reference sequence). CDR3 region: CASSLGTARGNYGYTF. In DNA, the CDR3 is TGTGCCAGCAGCTTGGGGACAGCCCGGGGGAACTATGGCTACACCTTC.

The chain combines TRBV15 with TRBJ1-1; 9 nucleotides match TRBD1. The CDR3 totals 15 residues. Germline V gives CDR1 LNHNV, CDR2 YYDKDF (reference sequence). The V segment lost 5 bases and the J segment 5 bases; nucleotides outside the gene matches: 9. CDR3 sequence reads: CATSGQGQGKTEAFF. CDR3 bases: TGTGCCACCAGCGGGCAGGGACAGGGAAAGACTGAAGCTTTCTTT.

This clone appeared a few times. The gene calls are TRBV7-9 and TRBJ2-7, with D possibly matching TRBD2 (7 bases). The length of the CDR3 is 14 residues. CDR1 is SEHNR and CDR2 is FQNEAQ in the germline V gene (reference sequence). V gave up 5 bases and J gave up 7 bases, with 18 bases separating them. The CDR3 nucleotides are TGTGCCAGCAGCCCTCCGGGGGGCGCGGGGGAGCAGTACTTC. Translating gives CASSPPGGAGEQYF.

The CDR3 reads CASSVGGSTEAFF. As DNA, the CDR3 is TGTGCCAGCAGCGTAGGGGGGAGCACTGAAGCTTTCTTT. J is TRBJ1-1 and V is TRBV9; D may be TRBD1 (5 bases). Germline CDR1 and CDR2: SGDLS and YYNGEE. The CDR3 extends over 13 amino acids. Between the trimmed V and J ends, which lost 0 bases and 4 bases, there was a span of 7 bases.

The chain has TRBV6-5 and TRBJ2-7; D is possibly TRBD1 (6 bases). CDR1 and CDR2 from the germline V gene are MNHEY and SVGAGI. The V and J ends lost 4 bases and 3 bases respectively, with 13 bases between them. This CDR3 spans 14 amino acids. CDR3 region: CASSSDRDIYEQYF. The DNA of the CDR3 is TGTGCCAGCAGTTCTGACCGGGACATCTACGAGCAGTACTTC.

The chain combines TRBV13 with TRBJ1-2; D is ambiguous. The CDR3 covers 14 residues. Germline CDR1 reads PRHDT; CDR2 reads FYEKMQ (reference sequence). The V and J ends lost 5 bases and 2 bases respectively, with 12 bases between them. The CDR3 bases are TGTGCCAGCAGCCCCCTATCGGACAACTATGGCTACACCTTC. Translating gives CASSPLSDNYGYTF.

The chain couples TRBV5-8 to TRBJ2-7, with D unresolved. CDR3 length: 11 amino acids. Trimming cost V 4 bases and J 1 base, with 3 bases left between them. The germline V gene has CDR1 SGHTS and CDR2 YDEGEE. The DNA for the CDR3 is TGTGCCAGCAGCATTTCCTACGAGCAGTACTTC. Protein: CASSISYEQYF.

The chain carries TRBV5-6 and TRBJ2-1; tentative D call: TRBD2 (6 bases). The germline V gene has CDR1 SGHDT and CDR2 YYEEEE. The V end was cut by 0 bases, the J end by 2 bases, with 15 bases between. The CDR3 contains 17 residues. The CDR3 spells CASSLASLRGTYNEQFF. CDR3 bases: TGTGCCAGCAGCTTGGCGAGTCTGCGGGGCACCTACAATGAGCAGTTCTTC.

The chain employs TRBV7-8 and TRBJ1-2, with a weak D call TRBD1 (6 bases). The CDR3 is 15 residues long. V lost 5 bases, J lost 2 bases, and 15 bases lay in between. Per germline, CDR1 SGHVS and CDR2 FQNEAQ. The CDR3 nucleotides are TGTGCCAGCAGCATAGGGACATCTGCGAACTATGGCTACACCTTC. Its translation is CASSIGTSANYGYTF.

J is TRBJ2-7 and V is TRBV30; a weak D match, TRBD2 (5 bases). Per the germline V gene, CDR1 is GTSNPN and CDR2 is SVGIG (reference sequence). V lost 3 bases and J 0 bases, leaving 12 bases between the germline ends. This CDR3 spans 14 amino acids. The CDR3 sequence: CAWSHLGSSYEQYF. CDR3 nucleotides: TGTGCCTGGAGCCATCTAGGGAGCTCCTACGAGCAGTACTTC.